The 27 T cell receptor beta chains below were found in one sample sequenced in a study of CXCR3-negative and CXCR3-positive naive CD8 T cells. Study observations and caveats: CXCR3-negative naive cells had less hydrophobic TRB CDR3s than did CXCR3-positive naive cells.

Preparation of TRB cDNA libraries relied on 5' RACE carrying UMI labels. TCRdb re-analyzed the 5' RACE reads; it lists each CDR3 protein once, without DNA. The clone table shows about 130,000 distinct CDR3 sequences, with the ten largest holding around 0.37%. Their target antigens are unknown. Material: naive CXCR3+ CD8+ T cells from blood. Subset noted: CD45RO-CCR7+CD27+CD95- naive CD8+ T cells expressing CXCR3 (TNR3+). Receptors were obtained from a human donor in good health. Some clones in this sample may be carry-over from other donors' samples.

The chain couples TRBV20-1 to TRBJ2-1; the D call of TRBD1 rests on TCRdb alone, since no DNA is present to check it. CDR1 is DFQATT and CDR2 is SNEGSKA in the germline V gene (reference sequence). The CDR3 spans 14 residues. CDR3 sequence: CSPGRGRYNNEQFF.

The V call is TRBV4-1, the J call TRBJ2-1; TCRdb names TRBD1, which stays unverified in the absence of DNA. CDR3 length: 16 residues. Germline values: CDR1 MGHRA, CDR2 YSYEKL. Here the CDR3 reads CASSQDPGGGASEQFF.

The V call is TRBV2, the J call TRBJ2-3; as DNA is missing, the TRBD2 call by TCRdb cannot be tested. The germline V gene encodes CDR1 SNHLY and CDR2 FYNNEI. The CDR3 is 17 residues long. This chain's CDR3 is CASSEALSSGNPDTQYF.

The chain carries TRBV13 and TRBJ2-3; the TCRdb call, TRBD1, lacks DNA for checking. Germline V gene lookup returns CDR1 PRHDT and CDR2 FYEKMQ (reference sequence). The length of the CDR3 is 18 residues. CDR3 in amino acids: CASSCRDNLATSTDTQYF.

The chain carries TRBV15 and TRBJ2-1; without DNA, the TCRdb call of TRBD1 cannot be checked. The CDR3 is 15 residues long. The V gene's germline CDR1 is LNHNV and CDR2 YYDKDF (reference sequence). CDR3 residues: CATQIAGQGYNEQFF.

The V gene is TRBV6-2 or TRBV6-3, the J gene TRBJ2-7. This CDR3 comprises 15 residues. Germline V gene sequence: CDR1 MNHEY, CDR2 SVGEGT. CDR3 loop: CVSSYFRTSPYEQYF.

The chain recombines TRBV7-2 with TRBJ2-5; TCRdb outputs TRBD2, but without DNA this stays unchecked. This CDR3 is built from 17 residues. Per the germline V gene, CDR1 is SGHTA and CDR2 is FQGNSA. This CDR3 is CASSLKFGLAGGETQYF.

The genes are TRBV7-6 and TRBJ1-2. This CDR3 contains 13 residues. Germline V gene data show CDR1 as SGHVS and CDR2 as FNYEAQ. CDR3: CASSLERSYGYTF.

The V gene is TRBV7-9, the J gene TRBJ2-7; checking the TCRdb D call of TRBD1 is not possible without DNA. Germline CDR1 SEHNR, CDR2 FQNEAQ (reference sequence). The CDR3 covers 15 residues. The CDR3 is CASSQGAGQTYEQYF.

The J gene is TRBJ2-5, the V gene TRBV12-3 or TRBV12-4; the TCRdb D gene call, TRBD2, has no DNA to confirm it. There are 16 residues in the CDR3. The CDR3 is CASSSSSGHSQETQYF.

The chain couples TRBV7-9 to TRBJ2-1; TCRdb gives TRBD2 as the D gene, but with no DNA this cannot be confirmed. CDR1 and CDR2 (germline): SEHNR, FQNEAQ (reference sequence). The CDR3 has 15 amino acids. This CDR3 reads CARSLTSYPYPEQFF.

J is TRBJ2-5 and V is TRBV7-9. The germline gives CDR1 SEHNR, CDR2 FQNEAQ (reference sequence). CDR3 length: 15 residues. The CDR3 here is CASSFGDRDQETQYF. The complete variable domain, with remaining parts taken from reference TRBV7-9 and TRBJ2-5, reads DTGVSQNPRHKITKRGQNVTFRCDPISEHNRLYWYRQTLGQGPEFLTYFQNEAQLEKSRLLSDRFSAERPKGSFSTLEIQRTEQGDSAMYLCASSFGDRDQETQYFGPGTRLLVL.

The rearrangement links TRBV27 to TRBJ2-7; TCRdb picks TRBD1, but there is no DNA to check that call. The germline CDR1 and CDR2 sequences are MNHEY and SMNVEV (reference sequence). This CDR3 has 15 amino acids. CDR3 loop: CASSLAGTGAYEQYF.

The CDR3 loop is CASSLVQGVNEPYF. The chain carries TRBV5-1 and TRBJ2-7; TCRdb calls TRBD1, which cannot be checked without DNA. The CDR3 runs 14 residues. The V gene's germline CDR1 is SGHRS and CDR2 YFSETQ.

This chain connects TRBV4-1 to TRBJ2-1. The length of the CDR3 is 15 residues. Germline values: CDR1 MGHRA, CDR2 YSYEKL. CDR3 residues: CASSQEWGFTAGQFF.

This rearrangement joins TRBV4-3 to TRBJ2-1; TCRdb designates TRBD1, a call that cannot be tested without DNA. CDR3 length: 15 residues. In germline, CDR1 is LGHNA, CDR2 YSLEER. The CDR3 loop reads CASSPGTTIYNEQFF.

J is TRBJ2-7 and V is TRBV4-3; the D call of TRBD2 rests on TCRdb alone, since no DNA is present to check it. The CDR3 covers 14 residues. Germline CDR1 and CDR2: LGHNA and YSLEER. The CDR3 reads CASSQAWDGDEQYF.

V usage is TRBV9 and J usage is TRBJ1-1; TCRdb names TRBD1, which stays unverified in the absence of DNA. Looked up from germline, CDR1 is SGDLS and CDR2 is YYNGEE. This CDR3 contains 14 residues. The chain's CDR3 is CASSVGTGITEAFF.

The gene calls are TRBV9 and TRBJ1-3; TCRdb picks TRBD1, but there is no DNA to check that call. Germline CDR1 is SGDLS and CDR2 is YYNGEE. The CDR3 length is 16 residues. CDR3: CASSVGAGQGENTIYF.

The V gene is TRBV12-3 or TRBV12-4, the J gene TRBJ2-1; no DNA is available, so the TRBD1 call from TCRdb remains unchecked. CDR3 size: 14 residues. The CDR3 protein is CASRIGGKDNEQFF.

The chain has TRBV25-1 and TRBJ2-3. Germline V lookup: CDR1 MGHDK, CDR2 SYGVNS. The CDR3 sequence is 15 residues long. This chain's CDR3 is CASSEWEQSTDTQYF. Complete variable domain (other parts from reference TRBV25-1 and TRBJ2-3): EADIYQTPRYLVIGTGKKITLECSQTMGHDKMYWYQQDPGMELHLIHYSYGVNSTEKGDLSSESTVSRIRTEHFPLTLESARPSHTSQYLCASSEWEQSTDTQYFGPGTRLTVL.

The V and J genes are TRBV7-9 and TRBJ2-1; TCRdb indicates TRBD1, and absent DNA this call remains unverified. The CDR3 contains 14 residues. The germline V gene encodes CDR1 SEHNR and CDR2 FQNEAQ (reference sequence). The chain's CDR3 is CASSSTGGRNEQFF.

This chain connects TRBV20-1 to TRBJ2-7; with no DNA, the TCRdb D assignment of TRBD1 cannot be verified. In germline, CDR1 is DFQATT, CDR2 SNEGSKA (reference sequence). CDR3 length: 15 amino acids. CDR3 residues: CSARDLSGTGTEQYF.

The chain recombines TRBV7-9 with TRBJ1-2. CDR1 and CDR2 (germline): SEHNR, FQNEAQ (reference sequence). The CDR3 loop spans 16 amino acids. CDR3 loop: CASSLAEGEVYYGNTF.

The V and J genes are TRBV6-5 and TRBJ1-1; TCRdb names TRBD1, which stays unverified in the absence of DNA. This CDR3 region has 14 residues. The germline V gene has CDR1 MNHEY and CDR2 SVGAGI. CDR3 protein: CASSYSDRGREAFF.

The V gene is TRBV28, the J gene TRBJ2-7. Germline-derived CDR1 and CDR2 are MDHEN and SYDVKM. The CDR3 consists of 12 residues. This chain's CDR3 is CASSPTPYEQYF.

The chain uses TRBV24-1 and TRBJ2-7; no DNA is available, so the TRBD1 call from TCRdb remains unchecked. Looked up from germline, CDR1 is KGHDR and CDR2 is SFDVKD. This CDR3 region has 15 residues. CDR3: CATSVGSGTRLEQYF.